This paragraph covers one TCR beta chain sequence. Its antigen is unknown. Clones were read by immunoSEQ multiplex PCR, and TCRdb kept only the in-frame ones, dropping some. The sample has about 1,500,000 clones; more than 95% are singletons. These data originate in a study of shared clonotypes between healthy human individuals. On the study more broadly: Researchers assigned three CD4 naive, three CD4 memory, two CD8 naive and one CD8 memory plate to each donor.

Study-wide results and caveats: A generally larger estimated richness was seen in naive subsets than in memory subsets. In this cohort, only blood was sampled, and tissue repertoires likely differ.

With V trimmed by 10 bases and J by 7 bases, 13 bases remained unmatched. The CDR3 consists of 14 residues. Germline V gene sequence: CDR1 LGHNT, CDR2 FRNRAP. The V gene is TRBV12-5, the J gene TRBJ2-1; the match to TRBD1 covers 7 bases. The source is a man aged 25-45 years in good health. The sample comprised naive CD4+ T cells sorted from blood. Subset meaning: CD45RA+ positively selected. The DNA of the CDR3 is TGTGCTAATGTCAAACCGGGACAGTTTAATGAGCAGTTCTTC. Protein sequence: CANVKPGQFNEQFF.